Sequencing of this T cell receptor (beta chain) was carried out in a study of control samples from healthy donors and cancer patients. Germline lookup yields CDR1 WSHSY and CDR2 SAAADI. V lost 7 bases and J lost 0, with 16 bases in between. This CDR3 region has 16 residues. Libraries were prepared by immunoSEQ multiplex PCR; TCRdb keeps only in-frame clonotypes and omits some of them. The repertoire consists of roughly 55,000 clones, with approximately 91% occurring once and the leading ten covering around 3.8%. The sequenced sample consisted of blood. The V and J genes are TRBV10-2 and TRBJ2-1; D may be TRBD1 or TRBD2 (6 bases each). This TCR was sampled from a man between 50 and 59 years old in good health. The CDR3 is CASISTGAYSYNEQFF. As DNA, the CDR3 is TGCGCCAGCATTTCGACGGGGGCGTACTCCTACAATGAGCAGTTCTTC.